This T cell receptor (beta chain) derives from a study of T cell responses to AZD1222 COVID-19 vaccine. General study results and limits: Epitopes outside B.1.351 and B.1.1.7 mutated regions reportedly drew nearly half of spike TCRs. Once two AZD1222 doses were given, Spike-specific TCR breadth and depth went up. Baseline seropositivity characterized only a handful of AZD1222 recipients.

Libraries were prepared by immunoSEQ multiplex PCR; TCRdb keeps only in-frame clonotypes and omits some of them. Among fewer than 150,000 clones listed, about 86% were seen once. Germline lookup yields CDR1 MGHRA and CDR2 YSYEKL. The CDR3 has 16 amino acids. V shed 3 bases and J shed 5 bases, with 17 bases lying between them. As concerns this clone: Its antigen is still unknown.

This receptor was taken from an adult who received the AZD1222 COVID-19 vaccine. The input for sequencing was peripheral blood, taken 28 days after the second AZD1222 dose. The chain uses TRBV4-1 and TRBJ2-1; D is perhaps TRBD2 (6 bases). CDR3 coding DNA: TGCGCCAGCAGCCATTCGCTAGCGCATGTAGACAATGAGCAGTTCTTC. Its protein product is CASSHSLAHVDNEQFF.